The clone carrying this T cell receptor (beta chain) showed up many times. This sample was included in a study of T-cell reconstitution after alpha-beta-depleted transplantation in children. Between the trimmed V and J ends, which lost 6 bases and 5 bases, there was a span of 17 bases. CDR1 SGHRS and CDR2 YFSETQ come from the germline V gene. CDR3 length equals 14 residues. Construction of the TCRbeta library involved unique molecular identifiers. TCRdb fed the PCR reads into MiXCR, producing one record per CDR3 protein. The repertoire holds under 140,000 distinct CDR3 sequences, with approximately 10% as singletons.

Sequencing was performed on PBMCs from the stem cell graft donor, taken from the stem cell graft. The rearrangement links TRBV5-1 to TRBJ1-1, with D maybe TRBD1 (5 bases). This sequence was found in a human donor who donated a stem cell graft to a child with acute lymphoblastic leukemia. CDR3 in DNA: TGCGCCAGCATCCGGGACCCCCGGGGAACTGAAGCTTTCTTT. Residues: CASIRDPRGTEAFF.